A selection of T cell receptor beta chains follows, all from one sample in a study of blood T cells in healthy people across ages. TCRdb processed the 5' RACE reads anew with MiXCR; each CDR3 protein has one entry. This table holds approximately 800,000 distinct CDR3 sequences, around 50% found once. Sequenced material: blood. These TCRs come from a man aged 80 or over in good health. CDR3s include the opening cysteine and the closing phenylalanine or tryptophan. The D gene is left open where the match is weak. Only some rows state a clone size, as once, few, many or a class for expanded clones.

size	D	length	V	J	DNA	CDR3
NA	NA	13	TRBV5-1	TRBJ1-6	TGCGCCAGCAGTTTGGCAGTCGCTTCACCCCTCCACTTT	CASSLAVASPLHF
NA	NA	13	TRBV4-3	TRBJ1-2	TGCGCCAGCAGCCAAGGGGGGAGGGATGGCTACACCTTC	CASSQGGRDGYTF
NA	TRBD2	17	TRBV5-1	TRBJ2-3	TGCGCCAGCAGCAGGGGACTAGCGGGAGGGCCCACAGATACGCAGTATTTT	CASSRGLAGGPTDTQYF
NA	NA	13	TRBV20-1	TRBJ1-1	TGCAGTGCTACTGACACTCGGGACACTGAAGCTTTCTTT	CSATDTRDTEAFF
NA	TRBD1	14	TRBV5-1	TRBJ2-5	TGCGCCAGCAGCCTCCCGACAGGGGGCGACGAGCGGTACTTC	CASSLPTGGDERYF
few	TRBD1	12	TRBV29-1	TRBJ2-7	TGCAGCATAGGACAGGGCGACAATGAGCAGTACTTC	CSIGQGDNEQYF
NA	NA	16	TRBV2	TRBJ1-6	TGTGCCAGCAGTGGAGAGGCACGGGCAGGGAATTCACCCCTCCACTTT	CASSGEARAGNSPLHF
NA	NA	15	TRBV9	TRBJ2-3	TGTGCCAGCAGCCCCCTCCAGGGGCATAGAGATACGCAGTATTTT	CASSPLQGHRDTQYF
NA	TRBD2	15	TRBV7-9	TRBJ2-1	TGTGCCAGCAGCTCTGGACTAGCTCCGGGCAATGAGCAGTTCTTC	CASSSGLAPGNEQFF
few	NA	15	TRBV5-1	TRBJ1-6	TGCGCCAGCAGCTTGGAACCGGGGCGTAATTCACCCCTCCACTTT	CASSLEPGRNSPLHF
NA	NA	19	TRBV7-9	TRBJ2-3	TGTGCCAGCAGCTTATCTATCACCCAGAGTACGTTTTTATCAGATACGCAGTATTTT	CASSLSITQSTFLSDTQYF
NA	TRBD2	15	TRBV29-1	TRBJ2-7	TGCAGCGTTGCGGTGGCCGGGGGAGGGCTGGGCGAGCAGTACTTC	CSVAVAGGGLGEQYF
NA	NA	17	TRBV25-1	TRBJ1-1	TGTGCCAGCAGTGAAGGGCCGGGCAGGGGTGAAAAAACTGAAGCTTTCTTT	CASSEGPGRGEKTEAFF
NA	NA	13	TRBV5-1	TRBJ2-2	TGCGCCAGCAGCCCAGGGGACACCGGGGGGCTGTTTTTT	CASSPGDTGGLFF
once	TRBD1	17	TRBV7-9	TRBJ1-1	TGTGCCAGCAGCCCGACAGGGACAAGGGGCATGAACACTGAAGCTTTCTTT	CASSPTGTRGMNTEAFF
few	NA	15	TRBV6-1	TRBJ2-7	TGTGCCAGCACCTCCGCGGGCGTCAGCTCCTACGAGCAGTACTTC	CASTSAGVSSYEQYF
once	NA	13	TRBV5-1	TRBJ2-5	TGCGCCAGCAGCCCGCAGGTAACGGAGACCCAGTACTTC	CASSPQVTETQYF
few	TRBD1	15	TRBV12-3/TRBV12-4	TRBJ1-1	TGTGCCAGCAGCGGGACAGGGGGTTTGAGCACTGAAGCTTTCTTT	CASSGTGGLSTEAFF
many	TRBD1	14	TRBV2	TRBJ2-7	TGTGCCAGCACCGTGACAGGGCTCACCTACGAGCAGTACTTC	CASTVTGLTYEQYF
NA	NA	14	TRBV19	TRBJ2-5	TGTGCCAGTAGTATGCAGGGGTTTTGGGAGACCCAGTACTTC	CASSMQGFWETQYF
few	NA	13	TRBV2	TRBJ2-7	TGTGCCAGCAGTGGAAACACAGCCGTCGAGCAGTACTTC	CASSGNTAVEQYF